One T cell receptor (beta chain) is described in this entry. Clones were sequenced by immunoSEQ multiplex PCR, and TCRdb holds only the in-frame ones, with some missing. Of about 350,000 clones listed, about 85% are singletons. These data belong to a study of Ad26.COV2.S vaccination and SARS-CoV-2 variants. J gave up 8 bases and V 5 bases, and 11 bases lay outside the gene matches. The CDR3 totals 16 residues. Germline V gene data show CDR1 as SGHTA and CDR2 as FQGNSA. Treatment denoted: some 20 received Ad26.COV2.S at low or high dose, single or two shots; five or six received placebo; per-sample allocation not given. On day 63 after the first injection, vaccine and placebo recipients gave samples.

The V and J genes are TRBV7-2 and TRBJ2-1; 11 bases agree with TRBD1. This TCR derives from a person between 18 and 65 years old who received the Ad26.COV2.S COVID-19 vaccine or a placebo. Sequencing used peripheral blood, obtained in a trial of Ad26.COV2.S vaccine versus placebo. The chain's CDR3 is CASSRWTGGFTDEQFF. The CDR3 coding sequence is TGTGCCAGCAGCCGGTGGACAGGGGGCTTTACGGATGAGCAGTTCTTC.